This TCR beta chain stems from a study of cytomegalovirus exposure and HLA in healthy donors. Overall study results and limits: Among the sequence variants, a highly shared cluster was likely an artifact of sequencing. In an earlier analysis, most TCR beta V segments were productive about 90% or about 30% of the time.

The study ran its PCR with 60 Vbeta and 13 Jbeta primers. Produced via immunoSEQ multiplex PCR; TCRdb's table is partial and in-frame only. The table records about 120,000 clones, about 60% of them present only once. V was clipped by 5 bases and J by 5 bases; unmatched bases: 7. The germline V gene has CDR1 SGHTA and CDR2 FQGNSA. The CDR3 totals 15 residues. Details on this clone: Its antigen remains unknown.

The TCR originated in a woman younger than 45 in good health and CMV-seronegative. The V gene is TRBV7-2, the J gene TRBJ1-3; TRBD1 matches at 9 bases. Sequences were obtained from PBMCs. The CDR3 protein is CASSAGQGGRNTIYF. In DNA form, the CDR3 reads TGTGCCAGCAGCGCGGGACAGGGTGGAAGAAACACCATATATTTT.